This T cell receptor (beta chain) appears in the sequencing data of a study of HIV-infected patients and healthy controls. MiXCR, applied by TCRdb to the 5' RACE reads, yields one record per CDR3 protein. This sample has about 64,000 distinct CDR3 sequences, with under 25% found just once. Germline V CDR1 and CDR2: GTSNPN, SVGIG (reference sequence). The CDR3 has 15 amino acids. After removal of 1 base from V and 3 bases from J, the junction contained 6 bases not matched to a gene. The chain employs TRBV30 and TRBJ2-3; TRBD1 agrees at 8 bases. Sequences were obtained from CD4+ T cells from blood. The source is a human donor in good health. The CDR3 bases are TGTGCCTGGAGTGCACAGGGGGTCGGTACAGATACGCAGTATTTT. It codes for CAWSAQGVGTDTQYF.